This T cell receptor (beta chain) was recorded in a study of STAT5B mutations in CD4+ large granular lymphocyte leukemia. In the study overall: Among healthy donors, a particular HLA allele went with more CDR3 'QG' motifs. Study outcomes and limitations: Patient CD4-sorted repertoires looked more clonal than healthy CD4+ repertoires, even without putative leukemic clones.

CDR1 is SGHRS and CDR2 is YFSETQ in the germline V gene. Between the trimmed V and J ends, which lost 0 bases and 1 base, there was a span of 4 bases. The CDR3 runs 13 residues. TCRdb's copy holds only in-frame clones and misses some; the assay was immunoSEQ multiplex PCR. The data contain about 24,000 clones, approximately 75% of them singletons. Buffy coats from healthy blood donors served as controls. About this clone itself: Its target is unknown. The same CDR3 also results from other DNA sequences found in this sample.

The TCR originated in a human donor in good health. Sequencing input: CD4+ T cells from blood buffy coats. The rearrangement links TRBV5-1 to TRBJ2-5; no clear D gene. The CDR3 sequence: CASSLDSQETQYF. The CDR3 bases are TGCGCCAGCAGCTTGGACAGCCAAGAGACCCAGTACTTC.